Each of the 29 T cell receptor beta chains below was sequenced from the same sample in a study of blood T cell repertoires in COVID-19. The data were produced by immunoSEQ multiplex PCR, yet TCRdb's version contains in-frame clones alone and is incomplete. The table records about 130,000 clones, approximately 85% of them present only once. Sequenced sample: peripheral blood. These receptors came from a man aged 25-45 years with COVID-19, enrolled during active disease.

The J gene is TRBJ2-7, the V gene TRBV18, with D maybe TRBD1 (6 bases). V was shortened by 4 bases and J by 0 bases, with 13 bases between the two germline ends. This CDR3 spans 15 amino acids. CDR1 is KGHSH and CDR2 is LQKENI in the germline V gene. The CDR3 sequence: CASSQRDTASYEQYF. The CDR3 nucleotides are TGTGCCAGCTCACAACGGGACACAGCCTCCTACGAGCAGTACTTC.

This rearrangement joins TRBV27 to TRBJ2-1; 11 bases map to TRBD2. The germline gives CDR1 MNHEY, CDR2 SMNVEV (reference sequence). This CDR3 contains 15 residues. With V trimmed by 4 bases and J by 4 bases, 3 bases remained unmatched. As DNA, the CDR3 is TGTGCCAGCAGTTCCGGGACTAGCGGATACAATGAGCAGTTCTTC. Translating it yields CASSSGTSGYNEQFF.

Notes on this clone: The sample holds other DNA sequences that translate to the same CDR3. The chain links TRBV27 to TRBJ1-6; the match to TRBD1 covers 12 bases. Germline loops: CDR1 MNHEY, CDR2 SMNVEV (reference sequence). CDR3 length: 15 amino acids. With V trimmed by 5 bases and J by 10 bases, 6 bases remained unmatched. The CDR3 DNA reads TGTGCCAGCAGTCTCGGGACAGGGGGCGGATCACCCCTCCACTTT. Residues: CASSLGTGGGSPLHF.

This chain joins TRBV21-1 and TRBJ2-2; the tabulated D call, TRBD2, remains unverified against the DNA. TRBV21-1 is a documented pseudogene. The CDR3 totals 14 residues. CDR3 region: CASPGGINTGELFF. The CDR3 DNA reads as TGTGCCAGCCCCGGGGGGATTAACACCGGGGAGCTGTTTTTT.

The V gene is TRBV2, the J gene TRBJ2-3; 11 bases map to TRBD2. The V segment lost 9 bases and the J segment 7 bases; nucleotides outside the gene matches: 9. This CDR3 is built from 14 residues. From germline, CDR1 is SNHLY and CDR2 FYNNEI. The CDR3 protein is CASCSGGGLNTQYF. The CDR3 nucleotides are TGTGCCAGTTGTAGCGGGGGGGGCCTCAATACGCAGTATTTT.

The V gene is TRBV28, the J gene TRBJ1-1; weak D call: TRBD1 (5 bases). Germline CDR1 MDHEN, CDR2 SYDVKM. CDR3 size: 17 residues. With 2 bases removed from V and 1 base from J, the gap between germline ends came to 17 bases. CDR3 bases: TGTGCCAGCAGTTTACGCCGGGGGGTGCTACCGAACACTGAAGCTTTCTTT. Translated, it gives CASSLRRGVLPNTEAFF. The complete variable domain, with remaining parts taken from reference TRBV28 and TRBJ1-1, reads DVKVTQSSRYLVKRTGEKVFLECVQDMDHENMFWYRQDPGLGLRLIYFSYDVKMKEKGDIPEGYSVSREKKERFSLILESASTNQTSMYLCASSLRRGVLPNTEAFFGQGTRLTVV.

The rearrangement joins TRBV21-1 to TRBJ1-6; the table's D call, TRBD1, was not checked against the DNA. TRBV21-1 is listed as a pseudogene. The CDR3 loop spans 19 amino acids. Here the CDR3 DNA reads TGTGCCAGCAGCAAACGCGCTGGGCCCCAAGGCTCCTATAATTCACCCCTCCACTTT. Residues: CASSKRAGPQGSYNSPLHF.

This chain connects TRBV24-1 to TRBJ2-1; 12 nucleotides agree with TRBD2. The CDR3 length is 16 residues. V lost 2 bases and J lost 9; bases outside the gene matches: 7. CDR1 and CDR2 (germline): KGHDR, SFDVKD. This CDR3 is CATSDSSGRARLEQFF. In DNA, the CDR3 is TGTGCCACCAGTGATTCTAGCGGGAGGGCCAGGCTTGAGCAGTTCTTC.

The genes are TRBV2 and TRBJ1-2; TRBD1 is a possible D gene (6 bases). V was cut by 7 bases and J by 14 bases, with 23 bases left in between. CDR3 length: 13 residues. Germline CDR1 and CDR2: SNHLY and FYNNEI. The CDR3 DNA follows: TGTGCCAGCACTTTACAAGGGACACCATCGGAAACCTTC. Translation: CASTLQGTPSETF. The entire variable domain, with the rest obtained from reference TRBV2 and TRBJ1-2, is as follows: EPEVTQTPSHQVTQMGQEVILRCVPISNHLYFYWYRQILGQKVEFLVSFYNNEISEKSEIFDDQFSVERPDGSNFTLKIRSTKLEDSAMYFCASTLQGTPSETFGSGTRLTVV.

CDR3 region: CASSESVRTEAFF. In DNA form, the CDR3 reads TGTGCCAGCAGCGAATCGGTGAGGACTGAAGCTTTCTTT. The chain recombines TRBV9 with TRBJ1-1; no firm D call. The CDR3 spans 13 residues. V lost 3 bases and J 5 bases, leaving 11 bases between the germline ends. CDR1 is SGDLS and CDR2 is YYNGEE in the germline V gene.

V gene TRBV7-6 combines with J gene TRBJ2-6; 10 nucleotides match TRBD2. CDR1 is SGHVS, CDR2 FNYEAQ, per germline. The ends lost 5 bases at V and 2 bases at J; junction bases unmatched: 15. The CDR3 is made up of 20 amino acids. CDR3 residues: CASSATYSSGRRTGANVLTF. The CDR3 nucleotides are TGTGCCAGCAGCGCTACCTATTCTAGCGGGAGAAGGACTGGGGCCAACGTCCTGACTTTC. The whole variable domain, filled in from reference TRBV7-6 and TRBJ2-6, reads GAGVSQSPRYKVTKRGQDVALRCDPISGHVSLYWYRQALGQGPEFLTYFNYEAQQDKSGLPNDRFSAERPEGSISTLTIQRTEQRDSAMYRCASSATYSSGRRTGANVLTFGAGSRLTVL.

This chain joins TRBV29-1 and TRBJ2-7; 7 bases agree with TRBD1. J gave up 9 bases and V 4 bases, and 3 bases lay outside the gene matches. This CDR3 region has 10 residues. Per the germline V gene, CDR1 is SQVTM and CDR2 is ANQGSEA. CDR3 coding DNA: TGCAGCGTTGTAACAGGGGCGCAGTACTTC. Its protein product is CSVVTGAQYF.

The chain employs TRBV9 and TRBJ2-7; D is ambiguous. Trimming left V 0 bases short and J 0 bases short, with 13 bases between. CDR1 SGDLS and CDR2 YYNGEE come from the germline V gene. CDR3 length: 16 amino acids. CDR3 DNA: TGTGCCAGCAGCGTAGGCCTCGGCGGAAACTCCTACGAGCAGTACTTC. Protein product: CASSVGLGGNSYEQYF.

V usage is TRBV6-6 and J usage is TRBJ2-7; possible D gene TRBD2, 6 bases. This CDR3 contains 21 residues. Germline values: CDR1 MNHNY, CDR2 SVGAGI (reference sequence). The V end lost 6 bases, the J end lost 0 bases, and 33 bases lay between the germline ends. Here the CDR3 DNA reads TGTGCCAGCAGCCAACTTCACCACGGGGACTTTGCCGACTTAAGCTCCTACGAGCAGTACTTC. It encodes CASSQLHHGDFADLSSYEQYF.

DNA of the CDR3: TGTGCCAGCTCACCACAGAGCGGGGGATCCTACAATGAGCAGTTCTTC. This sequence encodes CASSPQSGGSYNEQFF. V usage is TRBV18 and J usage is TRBJ2-1, with 8 bases matching TRBD2. The CDR3 covers 16 residues. Per the germline V gene, CDR1 is KGHSH and CDR2 is LQKENI. After removal of 1 base from V and 1 base from J, the junction contained 3 bases not matched to a gene.

This chain links TRBV6-5 with TRBJ1-1; D gene uncertain. CDR1 and CDR2 (germline): MNHEY, SVGAGI. Trimming pared 2 bases from V and 0 bases from J, leaving 10 bases between. This CDR3 is 15 amino acids long. CDR3 nucleotide sequence: TGTGCCAGCAGTTACCGTTCCCCTATGAACACTGAAGCTTTCTTT. It codes for CASSYRSPMNTEAFF.

The rearrangement joins TRBV4-1 to TRBJ1-1; unclear D gene. This CDR3 has 12 residues. Germline assignment: CDR1 MGHRA and CDR2 YSYEKL. V was clipped by 0 bases and J by 10 bases, with 9 bases between them. CDR3 residues: CASSQDLRGAFF. The CDR3 DNA follows: TGCGCCAGCAGCCAAGATTTAAGAGGAGCTTTCTTT.

This clone is a singleton in its sample. The chain is built from TRBV18 and TRBJ2-3; D remains unclear. The CDR3 has 12 amino acids. Germline CDR1 and CDR2: KGHSH and LQKENI. V shed 0 bases and J shed 7 bases, with 5 bases lying between them. In DNA form, the CDR3 reads TGTGCCAGCTCACCACCAACAAATACGCAGTATTTT. This gives the protein CASSPPTNTQYF.

The chain combines TRBV27 with TRBJ2-2; 10 nucleotides line up with TRBD2. J gave up 4 bases and V 7 bases, and 9 bases lay outside the gene matches. This CDR3 is 16 amino acids long. Looked up from germline, CDR1 is MNHEY and CDR2 is SMNVEV (reference sequence). CDR3 DNA: TGTGCCAGCACAGAGCGGGGGGGCCAGGGCACCGGGGAGCTGTTTTTT. Residues: CASTERGGQGTGELFF.

This clone was picked up one time. The chain uses TRBV7-9 and TRBJ2-1; D call uncertain. There are 15 residues in the CDR3. V dropped 7 bases and J dropped 0 bases, with 13 bases sitting between them. Per germline, CDR1 SEHNR and CDR2 FQNEAQ (reference sequence). The CDR3 region is CASTKLISSYNEQFF. In DNA, the CDR3 is TGTGCCAGCACCAAATTGATCAGCTCCTACAATGAGCAGTTCTTC.

The chain has TRBV5-1 and TRBJ1-6; a possible D gene is TRBD1 (5 bases). CDR1 is SGHRS, CDR2 YFSETQ, per germline. CDR3 length: 15 residues. Between the trimmed V and J ends, which lost 4 bases and 3 bases, there was a span of 11 bases. CDR3 sequence: CASSLDTHYNSPLHF. In nucleotides, the CDR3 is TGCGCCAGCAGCCTGGACACCCACTATAATTCACCCCTCCACTTT.

The V call is TRBV7-2, the J call TRBJ2-7; D is uncertain. The CDR3 consists of 13 residues. V lost 0 bases and J lost 6, with 9 bases in between. Germline loops: CDR1 SGHTA, CDR2 FQGNSA. The chain's CDR3 is CASSLALPGEQYF. CDR3 DNA sequence: TGTGCCAGCAGCTTAGCCTTGCCGGGCGAGCAGTACTTC.

The chain joins TRBV7-9 to TRBJ1-1, with 7 bases that match TRBD1. This CDR3 spans 16 amino acids. In germline, CDR1 is SEHNR, CDR2 FQNEAQ (reference sequence). V lost 5 bases and J lost 0; bases outside the gene matches: 9. The CDR3 bases are TGTGCCAGCAGCCCCGGGACAGAGTTATTGAACACTGAAGCTTTCTTT. Encoded protein: CASSPGTELLNTEAFF.

The sample holds a few counts of this clone. This CDR3 is CASSRAGTANTEAFF. The CDR3 region has the DNA TGTGCCAGTAGTCGTGCCGGGACAGCGAACACTGAAGCTTTCTTT. The chain carries TRBV19 and TRBJ1-1, with TRBD1 identical over 7 bases. In germline, CDR1 is LNHDA, CDR2 SQIVND (reference sequence). Losses at the gene ends were 5 bases for V and 1 base for J; bases not matched to a gene: 7. The CDR3 is 15 residues long.

This clone turned up a few times. The conserved phenylalanine or tryptophan normally closing the CDR3 is absent here, so this likely arose from a read error. CDR3 amino acids: CSATTPGGQFL. CDR3 in DNA: TGCAGTGCAACCACCCCGGGGGGGCAGTTCCTC. V is TRBV20-1 and J is TRBJ2-7; 7 bases map to TRBD2. The J call is doubtful: the DNA matches TRBJ2-1 better. CDR1 is DFQATT, CDR2 SNEGSKA, per germline (reference sequence). There are 11 residues in the CDR3.

This clone was seen a single time. This chain links TRBV5-4 with TRBJ2-3; 8 positions match TRBD2. This CDR3 region has 18 residues. CDR1 is SGHNT and CDR2 is YYREEE in the germline V gene (reference sequence). After removal of 3 bases from V and 5 bases from J, the junction contained 17 bases not matched to a gene. This chain's CDR3 is CASSSPSTETGGQDTQYF. CDR3 bases: TGTGCCAGCAGCTCCCCTTCGACGGAAACGGGGGGGCAAGATACGCAGTATTTT.

The rearrangement links TRBV11-3 to TRBJ2-3, with 8 positions matching TRBD2. Trimming removed 6 bases from V and 5 bases from J; junction bases left unmatched: 22. Germline V gives CDR1 SGHNT, CDR2 YENEEA. There are 19 residues in the CDR3. CDR3 in DNA: TGTGCCAGCAGTCCCTGGACTAGCTCACCCAGCAATATAGGAGATACGCAGTATTTT. It encodes CASSPWTSSPSNIGDTQYF.

The V and J genes are TRBV6-5 and TRBJ2-7, with 7 bases aligning to TRBD1. CDR1 is MNHEY and CDR2 is SVGAGI in the germline V gene. Unmatched junction bases numbered 6, after V lost 4 bases and J lost 6 bases. The CDR3 is 13 amino acids. The DNA for the CDR3 is TGTGCCAGCAGTTTGCTCCGGGACAGCGAGCAGTACTTC. Its protein product is CASSLLRDSEQYF.

This chain links TRBV6-5 with TRBJ1-4, with a possible D match to TRBD1 (5 bases). CDR3 length: 15 amino acids. The V end was cut by 2 bases, the J end by 7 bases, with 14 bases between. Germline V lookup: CDR1 MNHEY, CDR2 SVGAGI. The CDR3 coding sequence is TGTGCCAGCAGTTACATCGGGGGAACGGGTGAAAAACTGTTTTTT. It codes for CASSYIGGTGEKLFF.